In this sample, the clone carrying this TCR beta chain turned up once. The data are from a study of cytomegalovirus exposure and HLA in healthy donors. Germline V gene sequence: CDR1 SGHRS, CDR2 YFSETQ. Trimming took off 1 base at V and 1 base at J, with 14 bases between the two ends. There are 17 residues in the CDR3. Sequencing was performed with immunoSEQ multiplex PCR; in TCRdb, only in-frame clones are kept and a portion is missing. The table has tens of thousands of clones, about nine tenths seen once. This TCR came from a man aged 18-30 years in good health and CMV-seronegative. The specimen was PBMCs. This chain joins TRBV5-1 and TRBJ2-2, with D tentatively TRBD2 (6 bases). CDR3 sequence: CASSLRGGIKNTGELFF. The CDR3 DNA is TGCGCCAGCAGCTTGCGGGGAGGTATTAAGAACACCGGGGAGCTGTTTTTT.